These 12 T cell receptor beta chains came from one sample sequenced in a study of CD8 T cells in ankylosing spondylitis (dated by TCRdb to about 2017). The method was 5' RACE. For sequencing, an Illumina HiSeq 2500 was employed. TCRdb ran its own pipeline on the public reads, namely fastp trimming at Q25 and MiXCR clone calling, and kept in-frame beta chains. Every distinct CDR3 protein forms one entry, paired with its most common genes and DNA. The sample table lists about 340,000 distinct CDR3 sequences, about 15% of them with a count of one. The ten top clones hold roughly 0.99% of the sample. The material sequenced was blood, either unsorted or a sorted T cell fraction (not recorded which). The receptors come from a male donor with ankylosing spondylitis or in good health (not recorded which).

This clonotype was seen more than once but under ten times. The chain employs TRBV5-1 and TRBJ2-3, with D perhaps assigned TRBD1 or TRBD2 (5 bases each). Per the germline V gene, CDR1 is SGHRS and CDR2 is YFSETQ. The CDR3 extends over 13 amino acids. V lost 9 bases and J 2 bases, leaving 13 bases between the germline ends. CDR3 coding DNA: TGCGCCACCTCACCCGGGGCCACAGATACGCAGTATTTT. It encodes CATSPGATDTQYF.

The chain employs TRBV3-1 and TRBJ2-1; possible D gene TRBD1, 5 bases. CDR3 size: 15 residues. Germline V lookup: CDR1 LGHDT, CDR2 YNNKEL (reference sequence). The V end was cut by 4 bases, the J end by 0 bases, with 10 bases between. The CDR3 nucleotides read TGTGCCAGCAGCCTCGACAGAAACTCCTACAATGAGCAGTTCTTC. Protein product: CASSLDRNSYNEQFF.

The V and J genes are TRBV7-2 and TRBJ1-1; the D gene is possibly TRBD1 (5 bases). V gave up 8 bases and J gave up 4 bases, with 11 bases separating them. The CDR3 consists of 12 residues. Germline V CDR1 and CDR2: SGHTA, FQGNSA. This CDR3 reads CASGYGGTEAFF. CDR3 DNA: TGTGCCAGCGGTTACGGGGGCACTGAAGCTTTCTTT.

This clonotype was observed a few times. V is TRBV19 and J is TRBJ1-5, with D maybe TRBD1 (6 bases). The CDR3 length is 14 residues. The V end was cut by 3 bases, the J end by 1 base, with 7 bases between. Germline CDR1 and CDR2: LNHDA and SQIVND (reference sequence). The CDR3 sequence is CASSITGSNQPQHF. CDR3 sequence (DNA): TGTGCCAGTAGTATCACAGGGAGCAATCAGCCCCAGCATTTT.

This chain uses TRBV5-1 with TRBJ2-1; D call uncertain. There are 17 residues in the CDR3. Germline lookup yields CDR1 SGHRS and CDR2 YFSETQ. V gave up 4 bases and J gave up 5 bases, with 22 bases separating them. The CDR3 loop reads CASSPYKGGRINNEQFF. CDR3 in DNA: TGCGCCAGCAGCCCATACAAGGGCGGTCGGATAAACAATGAGCAGTTCTTC.

This clonotype was detected only once. V usage is TRBV5-6 and J usage is TRBJ2-3, with 8 bases that match TRBD2. V dropped 7 bases and J dropped 2; count of bases not matched to a gene: 6. This CDR3 has 14 amino acids. Per the germline V gene, CDR1 is SGHDT and CDR2 is YYEEEE. Written as DNA, the CDR3 is TGTGCCAGCGGCCGGGAGGGAACCACAGATACGCAGTATTTT. Translated: CASGREGTTDTQYF.

CDR3 loop: CSASLAASYNEQFF. CDR3 DNA: TGCAGTGCTAGCCTGGCGGCGTCCTACAATGAGCAGTTCTTC. The rearrangement links TRBV20-1 to TRBJ2-1; D ambiguous. V was pared by 3 bases and J by 1 base, with 10 bases between. Germline CDR1 DFQATT, CDR2 SNEGSKA (reference sequence). This CDR3 has 14 amino acids.

The V and J genes are TRBV7-9 and TRBJ2-1; 10 positions agree with TRBD2. The J segment lost 3 bases and the V segment lost 1 base, leaving 3 bases of the junction unmatched. The CDR3 runs to 16 residues. Germline loops: CDR1 SEHNR, CDR2 FQNEAQ (reference sequence). In DNA form, the CDR3 reads TGTGCCAGCAGCTTAGATAGCGGGGGGTTCTACAATGAGCAGTTCTTC. Protein: CASSLDSGGFYNEQFF.

V usage is TRBV15 and J usage is TRBJ2-1; weak D call: TRBD1 (6 bases). This CDR3 has 13 amino acids. V gave up 3 bases and J gave up 9 bases, with 12 bases separating them. The germline V gene has CDR1 LNHNV and CDR2 YYDKDF (reference sequence). In DNA form, the CDR3 reads TGTGCCACCAGCAGGCAGGGGAGACCTGAGCAGTTCTTC. It yields the protein CATSRQGRPEQFF.

This clonotype was found a few times. The chain has TRBV25-1 and TRBJ2-7; D is ambiguous. Germline loops: CDR1 MGHDK, CDR2 SYGVNS. The CDR3 has 14 amino acids. The V and J ends lost 2 bases and 6 bases respectively, with 14 bases between them. CDR3 region: CASSEEWQSSEQYF. DNA of the CDR3: TGTGCCAGCAGTGAAGAGTGGCAGAGCTCCGAGCAGTACTTC.

This clonotype was counted between two and nine times. The chain recombines TRBV7-2 with TRBJ2-1, with TRBD1 matching over 9 bases. The CDR3 loop spans 15 amino acids. V shed 5 bases and J 4 bases; nucleotides not matched to a gene: 6. Germline V lookup: CDR1 SGHTA, CDR2 FQGNSA. The CDR3 nucleotides are TGTGCCAGCAGCCCTCGGGACAGGGCTTACAATGAGCAGTTCTTC. It yields the protein CASSPRDRAYNEQFF.

This clonotype was observed at least ten times. The gene calls are TRBV25-1 and TRBJ2-3; no definite D call. The CDR3 covers 15 residues. Germline V CDR1 and CDR2: MGHDK, SYGVNS. V was pared by 2 bases and J by 0 bases, with 9 bases between. Here the CDR3 reads CASSEVSPSTDTQYF. The CDR3 DNA is TGTGCCAGCAGTGAAGTCAGCCCTAGCACAGATACGCAGTATTTT.